This T cell receptor (beta chain) was recorded in a study of cytomegalovirus exposure and HLA in healthy donors. Study-level results: In a later analysis, the majority of CMV-associated beta chains seemingly showed HLA restriction.

This clone was seen at least ten times. The antigen remains unidentified. The PCR ran on 60 Vbeta and 13 Jbeta primers. The protocol was immunoSEQ multiplex PCR, while the TCRdb copy is restricted to in-frame clones and leaves out a portion. The sample has about 150,000 clones, around 78% seen once. There are 13 residues in the CDR3. Losses at the gene ends were 3 bases for V and 8 bases for J; bases not matched to a gene: 2. Per the germline V gene, CDR1 is LNHNV and CDR2 is YYDKDF (reference sequence). This TCR derives from a woman aged 18 to 35 in good health and CMV-seronegative. Sequencing was performed on PBMCs. The chain recombines TRBV15 with TRBJ1-1; 11 bases line up with TRBD1. For the CDR3, the DNA is TGTGCCACCAGCAGGGACAGGGGGCTAGAAGCTTTCTTT. It codes for CATSRDRGLEAFF.